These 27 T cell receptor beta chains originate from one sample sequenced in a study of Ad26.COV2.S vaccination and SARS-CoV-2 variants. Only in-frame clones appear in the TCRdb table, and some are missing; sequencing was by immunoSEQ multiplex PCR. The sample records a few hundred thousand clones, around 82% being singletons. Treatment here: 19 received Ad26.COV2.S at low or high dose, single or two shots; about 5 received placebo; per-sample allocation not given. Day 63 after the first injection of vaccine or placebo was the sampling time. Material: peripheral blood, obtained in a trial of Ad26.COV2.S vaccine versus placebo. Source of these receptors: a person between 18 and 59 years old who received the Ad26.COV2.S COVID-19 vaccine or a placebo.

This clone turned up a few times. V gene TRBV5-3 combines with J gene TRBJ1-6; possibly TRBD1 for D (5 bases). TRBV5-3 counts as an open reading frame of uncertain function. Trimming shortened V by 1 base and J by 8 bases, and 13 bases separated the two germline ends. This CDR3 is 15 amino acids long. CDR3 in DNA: TGTGCCAGAAGCTTGCGATGCAGGGATGATTCACCCCTCCACTTT. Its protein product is CARSLRCRDDSPLHF.

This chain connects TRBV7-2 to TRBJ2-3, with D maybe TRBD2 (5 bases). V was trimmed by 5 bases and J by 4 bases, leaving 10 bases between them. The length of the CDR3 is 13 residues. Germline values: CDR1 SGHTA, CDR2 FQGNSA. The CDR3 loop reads CASSRGRPDTQYF. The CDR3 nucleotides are TGTGCCAGCAGCCGGGGTAGACCAGATACGCAGTATTTT.

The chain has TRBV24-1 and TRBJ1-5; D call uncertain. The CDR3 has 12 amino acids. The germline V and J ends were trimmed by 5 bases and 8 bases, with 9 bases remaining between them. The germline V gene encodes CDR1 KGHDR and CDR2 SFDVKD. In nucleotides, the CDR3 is TGTGCCACCAGTGTCCTCGGGGAGCCCCAGCATTTT. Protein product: CATSVLGEPQHF.

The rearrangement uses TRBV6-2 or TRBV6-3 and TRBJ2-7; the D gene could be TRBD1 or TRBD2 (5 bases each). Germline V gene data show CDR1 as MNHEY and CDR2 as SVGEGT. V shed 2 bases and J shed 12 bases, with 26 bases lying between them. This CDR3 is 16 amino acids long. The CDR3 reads CASSYPRGDPWDVTYF. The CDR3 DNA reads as TGTGCCAGCAGTTACCCGCGTGGGGACCCTTGGGACGTCACGTACTTC.

The DNA of the CDR3 is TGTGCCAGCAGCTCCCTTCAAGGGAGGGCCGTAGGAGAGCAGTACTTC. This sequence encodes CASSSLQGRAVGEQYF. The rearrangement links TRBV11-2 to TRBJ2-7; 7 bases agree with TRBD2. The V gene end was trimmed by 4 bases and the J gene end by 7 bases; junction bases not matched to a gene: 16. This CDR3 has 16 residues. CDR1 SGHAT and CDR2 FQNNGV come from the germline V gene.

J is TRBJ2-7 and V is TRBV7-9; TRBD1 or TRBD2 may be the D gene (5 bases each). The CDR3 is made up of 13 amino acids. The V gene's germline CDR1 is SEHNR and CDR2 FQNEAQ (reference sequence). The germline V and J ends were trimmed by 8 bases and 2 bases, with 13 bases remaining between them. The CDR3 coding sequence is TGTGCCAGCGGCCGGGACCGGGCCTACGAGCAGTACTTC. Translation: CASGRDRAYEQYF. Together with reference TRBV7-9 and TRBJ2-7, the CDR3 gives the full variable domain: DTGVSQNPRHKITKRGQNVTFRCDPISEHNRLYWYRQTLGQGPEFLTYFQNEAQLEKSRLLSDRFSAERPKGSFSTLEIQRTEQGDSAMYLCASGRDRAYEQYFGPGTRLTVT.

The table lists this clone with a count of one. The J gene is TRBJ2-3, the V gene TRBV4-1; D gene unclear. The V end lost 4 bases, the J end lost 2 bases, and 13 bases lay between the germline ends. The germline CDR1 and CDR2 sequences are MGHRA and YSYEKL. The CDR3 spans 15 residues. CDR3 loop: CASSLPRGVTDTQYF. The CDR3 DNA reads TGCGCCAGCAGCCTCCCGCGAGGTGTCACAGATACGCAGTATTTT.

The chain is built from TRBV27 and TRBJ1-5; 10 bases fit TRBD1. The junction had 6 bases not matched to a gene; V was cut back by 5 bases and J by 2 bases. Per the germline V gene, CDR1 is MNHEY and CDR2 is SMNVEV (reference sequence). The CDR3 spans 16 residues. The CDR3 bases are TGTGCCAGCAGTAAAACCGGGACAGGGGGCAATCAGCCCCAGCATTTT. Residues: CASSKTGTGGNQPQHF.

The CDR3 region is CASSPTGVAYGYTF. The CDR3 DNA follows: TGTGCCAGCTCACCGACAGGGGTGGCCTATGGCTACACCTTC. V and J are TRBV18 and TRBJ1-2, with TRBD1 matching over 8 bases. Germline CDR1 KGHSH, CDR2 LQKENI. The V gene end was trimmed by 3 bases and the J gene end by 4 bases; junction bases not matched to a gene: 4. CDR3 length: 14 residues. The variable domain in full, completed from reference TRBV18 and TRBJ1-2, reads NAGVMQNPRHLVRRRGQEARLRCSPMKGHSHVYWYRQLPEEGLKFMVYLQKENIIDESGMPKERFSAEFPKEGPSILRIQQVVRGDSAAYFCASSPTGVAYGYTFGSGTRLTVV.

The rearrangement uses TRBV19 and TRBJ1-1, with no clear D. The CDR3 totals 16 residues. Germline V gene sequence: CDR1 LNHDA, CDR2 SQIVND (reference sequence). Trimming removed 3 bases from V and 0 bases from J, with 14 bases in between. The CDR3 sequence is CASSILGLGMNTEAFF. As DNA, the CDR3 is TGTGCCAGTAGTATTTTAGGGCTGGGGATGAACACTGAAGCTTTCTTT.

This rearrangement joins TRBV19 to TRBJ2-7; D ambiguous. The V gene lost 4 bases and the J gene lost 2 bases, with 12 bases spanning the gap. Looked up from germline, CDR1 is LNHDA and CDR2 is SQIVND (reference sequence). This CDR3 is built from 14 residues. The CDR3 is CASSTTGGAYEQYF. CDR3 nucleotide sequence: TGTGCCAGTAGTACTACGGGCGGAGCCTACGAGCAGTACTTC.

Here the CDR3 reads CASSLTGGMNTEAFF. CDR3 DNA: TGTGCCAGTAGCCTGACAGGGGGGATGAACACTGAAGCTTTCTTT. The chain employs TRBV19 and TRBJ1-1; 9 bases are a match to TRBD1. The CDR3 runs 15 residues. The J segment lost 0 bases and the V segment lost 6 bases, leaving 5 bases of the junction unmatched. CDR1 and CDR2 from the germline V gene are LNHDA and SQIVND (reference sequence). The variable domain in full, completed from reference TRBV19 and TRBJ1-1, reads DGGITQSPKYLFRKEGQNVTLSCEQNLNHDAMYWYRQDPGQGLRLIYYSQIVNDFQKGDIAEGYSVSREKKESFPLTVTSAQKNPTAFYLCASSLTGGMNTEAFFGQGTRLTVV.

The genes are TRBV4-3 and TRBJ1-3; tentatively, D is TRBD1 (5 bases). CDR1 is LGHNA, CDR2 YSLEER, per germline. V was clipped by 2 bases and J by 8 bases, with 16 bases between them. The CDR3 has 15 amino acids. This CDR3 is CASSQQGQGVDTIYF. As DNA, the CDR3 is TGCGCCAGCAGCCAACAAGGCCAAGGGGTCGACACCATATATTTT.

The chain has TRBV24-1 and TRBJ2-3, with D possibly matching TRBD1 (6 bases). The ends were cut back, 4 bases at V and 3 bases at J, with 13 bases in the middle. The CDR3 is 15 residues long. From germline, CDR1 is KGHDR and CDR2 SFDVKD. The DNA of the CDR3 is TGTGCCACCAGTGACTCCCACAGGGTAACAGATACGCAGTATTTT. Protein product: CATSDSHRVTDTQYF.

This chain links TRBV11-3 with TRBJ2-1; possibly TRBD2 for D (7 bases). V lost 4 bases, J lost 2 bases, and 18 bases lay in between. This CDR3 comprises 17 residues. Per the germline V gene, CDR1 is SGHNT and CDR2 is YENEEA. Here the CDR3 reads CASSSPRRGGPYNEQFF. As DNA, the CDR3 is TGTGCCAGCAGCTCCCCCAGAAGGGGGGGGCCCTACAATGAGCAGTTCTTC.

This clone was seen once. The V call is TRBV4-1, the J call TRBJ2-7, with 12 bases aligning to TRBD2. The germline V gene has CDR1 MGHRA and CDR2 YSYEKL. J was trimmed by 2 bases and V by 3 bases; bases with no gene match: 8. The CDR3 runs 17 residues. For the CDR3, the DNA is TGCGCCAGCAGCCAGTTCCCACTAGCGGGAGGCCCCTACGAGCAGTACTTC. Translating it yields CASSQFPLAGGPYEQYF.

The DNA of the CDR3 is TGTGCCAGCAGTTACGGAGATCGCGCCGCCGGGGAGCTGTTTTTT. Encoded protein: CASSYGDRAAGELFF. This chain joins TRBV6-5 and TRBJ2-2; D gene ambiguous. The germline V and J ends were trimmed by 2 bases and 6 bases, with 13 bases remaining between them. CDR3 size: 15 residues. The germline V gene encodes CDR1 MNHEY and CDR2 SVGAGI.

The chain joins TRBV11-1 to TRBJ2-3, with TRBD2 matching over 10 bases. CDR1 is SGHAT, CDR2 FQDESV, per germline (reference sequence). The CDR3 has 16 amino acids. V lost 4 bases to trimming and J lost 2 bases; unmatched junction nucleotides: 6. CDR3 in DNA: TGTGCCAGCAGCTGGGCTGGACTAGCGGCCACAGATACGCAGTATTTT. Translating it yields CASSWAGLAATDTQYF. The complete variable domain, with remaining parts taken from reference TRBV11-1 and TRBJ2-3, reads EAEVAQSPRYKITEKSQAVAFWCDPISGHATLYWYRQILGQGPELLVQFQDESVVDDSQLPKDRFSAERLKGVDSTLKIQPAELGDSAMYLCASSWAGLAATDTQYFGPGTRLTVL.

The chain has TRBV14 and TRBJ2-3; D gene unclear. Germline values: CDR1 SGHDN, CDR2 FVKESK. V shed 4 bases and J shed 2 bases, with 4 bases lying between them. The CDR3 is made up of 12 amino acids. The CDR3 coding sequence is TGTGCCAGCAGCCGCTTCACAGATACGCAGTATTTT. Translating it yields CASSRFTDTQYF.

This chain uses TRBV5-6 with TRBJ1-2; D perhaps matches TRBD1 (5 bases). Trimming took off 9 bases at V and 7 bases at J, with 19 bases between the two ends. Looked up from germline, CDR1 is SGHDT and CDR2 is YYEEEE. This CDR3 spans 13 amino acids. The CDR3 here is CATSDGHGGGYTF. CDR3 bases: TGTGCCACCTCGGATGGTCATGGGGGTGGCTACACCTTC.

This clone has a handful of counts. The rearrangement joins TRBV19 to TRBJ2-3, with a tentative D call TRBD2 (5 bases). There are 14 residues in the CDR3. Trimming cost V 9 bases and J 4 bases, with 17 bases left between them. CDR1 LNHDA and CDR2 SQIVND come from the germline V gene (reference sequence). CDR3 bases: TGTGCCAGCAAGACTATGGGCCCCCCAGATACGCAGTATTTT. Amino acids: CASKTMGPPDTQYF.

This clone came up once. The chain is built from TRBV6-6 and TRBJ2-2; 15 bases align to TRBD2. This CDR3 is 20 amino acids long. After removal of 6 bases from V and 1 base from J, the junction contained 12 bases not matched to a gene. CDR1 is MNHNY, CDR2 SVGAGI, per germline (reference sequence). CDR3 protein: CASSPEPGLAGGMNTGELFF. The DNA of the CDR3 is TGTGCCAGCAGCCCCGAGCCGGGACTAGCGGGGGGTATGAACACCGGGGAGCTGTTTTTT.

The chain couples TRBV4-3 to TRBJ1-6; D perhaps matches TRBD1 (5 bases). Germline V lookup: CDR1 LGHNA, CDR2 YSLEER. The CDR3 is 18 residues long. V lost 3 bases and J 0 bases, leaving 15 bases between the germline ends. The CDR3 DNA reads TGCGCCAGCAGCCAGGTCGTGGGGGATGTCTCCTATAATTCACCCCTCCACTTT. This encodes CASSQVVGDVSYNSPLHF.

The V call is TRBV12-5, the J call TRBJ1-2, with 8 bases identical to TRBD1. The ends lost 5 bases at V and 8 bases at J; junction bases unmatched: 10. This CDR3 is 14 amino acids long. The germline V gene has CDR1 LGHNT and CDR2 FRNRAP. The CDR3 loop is CASGPGQGNFGYTF. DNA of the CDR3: TGTGCTAGTGGTCCCGGACAGGGAAACTTCGGCTACACCTTC. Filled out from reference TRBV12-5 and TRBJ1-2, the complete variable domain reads DARVTQTPRHKVTEMGQEVTMRCQPILGHNTVFWYRQTMMQGLELLAYFRNRAPLDDSGMPKDRFSAEMPDATLATLKIQPSEPRDSAVYFCASGPGQGNFGYTFGSGTRLTVV.

DNA of the CDR3: TGCGCCAGCAGCCAAGATCAGGGGTTTGAAGAGACCCAGTACTTC. Its translation: CASSQDQGFEETQYF. V and J are TRBV4-3 and TRBJ2-5; D possibly corresponds to TRBD1 (6 bases). V lost 0 bases, J lost 3 bases, and 11 bases lay in between. The germline V gene encodes CDR1 LGHNA and CDR2 YSLEER. The CDR3 loop spans 15 amino acids.

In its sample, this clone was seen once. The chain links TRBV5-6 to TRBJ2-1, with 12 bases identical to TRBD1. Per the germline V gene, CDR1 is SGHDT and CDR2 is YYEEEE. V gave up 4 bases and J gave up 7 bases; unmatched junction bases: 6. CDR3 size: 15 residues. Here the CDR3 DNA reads TGTGCCAGCAGCCCCGGGACAGGGGGCGGAAATGAGCAGTTCTTC. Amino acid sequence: CASSPGTGGGNEQFF.

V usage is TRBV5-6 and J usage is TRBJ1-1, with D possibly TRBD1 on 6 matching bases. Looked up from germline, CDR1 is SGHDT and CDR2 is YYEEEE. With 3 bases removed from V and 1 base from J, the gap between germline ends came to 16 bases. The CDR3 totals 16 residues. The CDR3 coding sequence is TGTGCCAGCAGCTCGGGCGGGGGACACCCGAACACTGAAGCTTTCTTT. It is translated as CASSSGGGHPNTEAFF.